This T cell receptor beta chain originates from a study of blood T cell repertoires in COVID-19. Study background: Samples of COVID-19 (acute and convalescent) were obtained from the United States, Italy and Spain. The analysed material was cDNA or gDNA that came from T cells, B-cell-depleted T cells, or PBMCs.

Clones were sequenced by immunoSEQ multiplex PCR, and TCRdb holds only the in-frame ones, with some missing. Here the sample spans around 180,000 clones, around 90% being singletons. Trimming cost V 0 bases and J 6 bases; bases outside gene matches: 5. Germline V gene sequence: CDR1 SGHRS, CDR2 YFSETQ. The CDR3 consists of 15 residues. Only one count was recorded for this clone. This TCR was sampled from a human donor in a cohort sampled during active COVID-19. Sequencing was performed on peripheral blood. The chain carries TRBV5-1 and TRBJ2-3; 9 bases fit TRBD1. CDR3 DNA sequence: TGCGCCAGCAGCTTGGGGACAGGGGAATGGGATACGCAGTATTTT. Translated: CASSLGTGEWDTQYF. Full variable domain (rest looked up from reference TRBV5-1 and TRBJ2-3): KAGVTQTPRYLIKTRGQQVTLSCSPISGHRSVSWYQQTPGQGLQFLFEYFSETQRNKGNFPGRFSGRQFSNSRSEMNVSTLELGDSALYLCASSLGTGEWDTQYFGPGTRLTVL.